These 21 T cell receptor beta chains came from one sample sequenced in a study of T-cell reconstitution after alpha-beta-depleted transplantation in children. TCRbeta library preparation incorporated unique molecular identifiers. TCRdb recomputed calls from the PCR reads with MiXCR, one row per CDR3 protein. The sample includes about 510,000 distinct CDR3 sequences, around 10% of them seen just once. The sample in question was PBMCs, mostly from graft donor cells, obtained 180 days after TCRalphabeta/CD19-depleted stem cell transplant. The receptor source for this set is a female patient aged 2-9 years who had a stem cell transplant for aplastic anemia, so the T cells may come from the graft donor.

The chain is built from TRBV7-2 and TRBJ2-3; 9 nucleotides line up with TRBD1. Germline CDR1 SGHTA, CDR2 FQGNSA. CDR3 size: 16 residues. J lost 4 bases, V lost 1 base, and 6 bases had no gene match. Written as DNA, the CDR3 is TGTGCCAGCAGCTTAGGGGGACAGGGTGTCGCAGATACGCAGTATTTT. This encodes CASSLGGQGVADTQYF.

The chain carries TRBV4-3 and TRBJ2-7; D not resolved. CDR1 LGHNA and CDR2 YSLEER come from the germline V gene. This CDR3 has 13 residues. The DNA of the CDR3 is TGCGCCAGCAGCCAGAATTTAGGCTACAAGCAGTACGTC. Translation gives CASSQNLGYKQYV.

This clonotype was seen only a few times. The chain carries TRBV20-1 and TRBJ2-5; TRBD1 might be the D (5 bases). Germline V lookup: CDR1 DFQATT, CDR2 SNEGSKA (reference sequence). The CDR3 has 14 amino acids. V gave up 3 bases and J gave up 3 bases, with 14 bases separating them. CDR3 DNA: TGCAGTGCTAGTCCTAGGGGCCCGAAAGAGACCCAGTACTTC. This codes for CSASPRGPKETQYF.

This clonotype was observed many times. The rearrangement uses TRBV21-1 and TRBJ2-1; no DNA check was done on the table's D call, TRBD1. TRBV21-1 is given as a pseudogene. The CDR3 consists of 16 residues. CDR3 sequence reads: CASRFNRVLRYNEQFF. CDR3 nucleotide sequence: TGTGCCAGTAGGTTTAACCGGGTCCTAAGGTACAATGAGCAGTTCTTC.

This sequence joins TRBV12-5 and TRBJ2-1; 9 bases align to TRBD1. J lost 5 bases, V lost 1 base, and 12 bases had no gene match. Germline V gene data show CDR1 as LGHNT and CDR2 as FRNRAP. The CDR3 has 18 residues. The CDR3 is CASGLDPPPGQGHNEQFF. DNA for the CDR3: TGTGCTAGTGGTTTGGACCCGCCACCGGGACAGGGCCACAATGAGCAGTTCTTC.

V and J are TRBV29-1 and TRBJ1-2, with 8 bases aligning to TRBD1. The CDR3 length is 13 residues. Unmatched junction bases numbered 2, after V lost 3 bases and J lost 2 bases. Germline V gene lookup returns CDR1 SQVTM and CDR2 ANQGSEA. The CDR3 region is CSVDSGGNYGYTF. In DNA form, the CDR3 reads TGCAGCGTTGACTCAGGGGGCAACTATGGCTACACCTTC.

This clonotype was seen repeatedly, ten times or more. V and J are TRBV2 and TRBJ1-1; D ambiguous. Germline CDR1 is SNHLY and CDR2 is FYNNEI. The ends were cut back, 3 bases at V and 10 bases at J, with 18 bases in the middle. The CDR3 is made up of 14 amino acids. The CDR3 is CASSDWPASAGAFF. CDR3 DNA sequence: TGTGCCAGCAGTGATTGGCCAGCCTCGGCTGGAGCTTTCTTT. Combining the CDR3 with reference TRBV2 and TRBJ1-1 gives the whole variable domain EPEVTQTPSHQVTQMGQEVILRCVPISNHLYFYWYRQILGQKVEFLVSFYNNEISEKSEIFDDQFSVERPDGSNFTLKIRSTKLEDSAMYFCASSDWPASAGAFFGQGTRLTVV.

This clonotype was detected only a few times. The J gene is TRBJ2-5, the V gene TRBV11-1; D may be TRBD1 (6 bases). CDR1 SGHAT and CDR2 FQDESV come from the germline V gene (reference sequence). The CDR3 runs 15 residues. Trimming shortened V by 5 bases and J by 1 base, and 14 bases separated the two germline ends. CDR3 in amino acids: CASSQNRVPQETQYF. DNA for the CDR3: TGTGCCAGCAGCCAAAACAGGGTCCCCCAAGAGACCCAGTACTTC.

This clonotype was observed a few times. The V and J genes are TRBV7-9 and TRBJ2-1; D may be TRBD2 (6 bases). CDR1 is SEHNR and CDR2 is FQNEAQ in the germline V gene (reference sequence). The CDR3 contains 17 residues. V was shortened by 0 bases and J by 0 bases, with 12 bases between the two germline ends. For the CDR3, the DNA is TGTGCCAGCAGCTTAGCGCGGGGCTCCTTCTCCTACAATGAGCAGTTCTTC. Translation gives CASSLARGSFSYNEQFF.

This clonotype was seen a few times. The rearrangement links TRBV10-3 to TRBJ1-6; the D is unclear. The CDR3 runs 11 residues. CDR1 and CDR2 (germline): ENHRY, SYGVKD. V was trimmed by 6 bases and J by 13 bases, leaving 10 bases between them. CDR3 DNA sequence: TGTGCCATCAGGGGGTCGGGCCCCCTCCACTTT. This translates into CAIRGSGPLHF.

The chain carries TRBV7-9 and TRBJ2-7; D call uncertain. V dropped 5 bases and J dropped 0 bases, with 8 bases sitting between them. This CDR3 has 13 residues. Germline V CDR1 and CDR2: SEHNR, FQNEAQ (reference sequence). The CDR3 nucleotides read TGTGCCAGCAGCATGCCCCGCTCCTACGAGCAGTACGTC. Translated, it gives CASSMPRSYEQYV.

The V gene is TRBV7-2, the J gene TRBJ1-5, with D perhaps matching TRBD1 (5 bases). V lost 2 bases to trimming and J lost 4 bases, with 12 bases between them. The CDR3 runs 15 residues. In germline, CDR1 is SGHTA, CDR2 FQGNSA. DNA for the CDR3: TGTGCCAGCAGCTTATCAGGGTCCCGTAATCAGCCCCAGCATTTT. It codes for CASSLSGSRNQPQHF.

This clonotype was recorded a few times. This chain connects TRBV4-2 to TRBJ1-5; 9 bases map to TRBD1. The junction had 6 bases not matched to a gene; V was cut back by 0 bases and J by 3 bases. CDR1 is LGHNA and CDR2 is YNFKEQ in the germline V gene. The CDR3 consists of 17 residues. The CDR3 DNA follows: TGTGCCAGCAGCCAAGATCCGGACAGGGGACCCAATCAGCCCCAGCATTTT. It yields the protein CASSQDPDRGPNQPQHF.

There are many counts of this clonotype. V usage is TRBV28 and J usage is TRBJ1-1, with 9 bases identical to TRBD1. The V and J ends lost 6 bases and 1 base, in that order; junction bases with no gene match: 12. Germline V lookup: CDR1 MDHEN, CDR2 SYDVKM. The CDR3 sequence is 17 residues long. The CDR3 is CASSYDPGQGTNTEAFF. Here the CDR3 DNA reads TGTGCCAGCAGCTATGACCCGGGACAGGGTACGAACACTGAAGCTTTCTTT. The variable domain in full, with the rest retrieved from reference TRBV28 and TRBJ1-1, is DVKVTQSSRYLVKRTGEKVFLECVQDMDHENMFWYRQDPGLGLRLIYFSYDVKMKEKGDIPEGYSVSREKKERFSLILESASTNQTSMYLCASSYDPGQGTNTEAFFGQGTRLTVV.

This clonotype was seen repeatedly, ten times or more. The gene calls are TRBV5-1 and TRBJ2-2, with 9 bases lining up with TRBD2. The CDR3 spans 17 residues. CDR1 is SGHRS and CDR2 is YFSETQ in the germline V gene. V lost 0 bases and J lost 1; bases outside the gene matches: 4. The CDR3 sequence: CASSLGLAGMNTGELFF. The CDR3 DNA sequence: TGCGCCAGCAGCTTGGGTCTAGCGGGGATGAACACCGGGGAGCTGTTTTTT.

Many counts were recorded for this clonotype. This chain's CDR3 is CSVHPLETQYF. The CDR3 DNA follows: TGCAGCGTTCATCCGCTAGAGACCCAGTACTTC. The chain links TRBV29-1 to TRBJ2-5; no definite D call. CDR3 length equals 11 residues. The germline gives CDR1 SQVTM, CDR2 ANQGSEA. Trimming cost V 5 bases and J 4 bases, with 8 bases left between them. Full variable domain (rest looked up from reference TRBV29-1 and TRBJ2-5): SAVISQKPSRDICQRGTSLTIQCQVDSQVTMMFWYRQQPGQSLTLIATANQGSEATYESGFVIDKFPISRPNLTFSTLTVSNMSPEDSSIYLCSVHPLETQYFGPGTRLLVL.

A few counts support this clonotype. The chain recombines TRBV29-1 with TRBJ2-1; D might be TRBD2 (6 bases). The CDR3 length is 15 residues. The V and J ends lost 4 bases and 0 bases respectively, with 13 bases between them. Germline V CDR1 and CDR2: SQVTM, ANQGSEA. As DNA, the CDR3 is TGCAGCGTTGCCATGACTAGAAGCTCCTACAATGAGCAGTTCTTC. Translating it yields CSVAMTRSSYNEQFF.

This clonotype was seen at least ten times. The chain has TRBV27 and TRBJ2-1; D is ambiguous. Trimming took off 8 bases at V and 2 bases at J, with 10 bases between the two ends. The CDR3 sequence is 13 residues long. Per germline, CDR1 MNHEY and CDR2 SMNVEV (reference sequence). The CDR3 spells CASSFGPYNEQFF. The CDR3 nucleotides are TGTGCCAGCTCCTTCGGGCCCTACAATGAGCAGTTCTTC.

This chain joins TRBV9 and TRBJ2-2, with 9 bases matching TRBD1. V was clipped by 3 bases and J by 1 base; unmatched bases: 13. CDR1 and CDR2 from the germline V gene are SGDLS and YYNGEE. The CDR3 loop spans 19 amino acids. This CDR3 is CASSDEWDREPLNTGELFF. The CDR3 region has the DNA TGTGCCAGCAGCGACGAATGGGACAGGGAGCCGTTGAACACCGGGGAGCTGTTTTTT. The whole variable domain, filled in from reference TRBV9 and TRBJ2-2, reads DSGVTQTPKHLITATGQRVTLRCSPRSGDLSVYWYQQSLDQGLQFLIQYYNGEERAKGNILERFSAQQFPDLHSELNLSSLELGDSALYFCASSDEWDREPLNTGELFFGEGSRLTVL.

The chain uses TRBV6-5 and TRBJ1-2; D gene unclear. Looked up from germline, CDR1 is MNHEY and CDR2 is SVGAGI. The CDR3 contains 15 residues. V was trimmed by 0 bases and J by 4 bases, leaving 12 bases between them. The CDR3 reads CASSYSRASLYGYTF. The CDR3 DNA follows: TGTGCCAGCAGTTACTCCCGGGCTTCACTCTATGGCTACACCTTC.

As concerns this clonotype: This clone may be a read error of a much larger clone one base away. The chain is built from TRBV3-1 and TRBJ2-5; tentatively, D is TRBD2 (6 bases). The ends were cut back, 7 bases at V and 5 bases at J, with 20 bases in the middle. This CDR3 contains 15 residues. CDR1 is LGHDT and CDR2 is YNNKEL in the germline V gene (reference sequence). As DNA, the CDR3 is TGTGCCAGCACCCACGGACTACTCCTCAGGGAGACCCAGTACTTC. Its translation: CASTHGLLLRETQYF.